This T cell receptor beta chain appears in the sequencing data of a study of blood T cell repertoires in COVID-19. Per the germline V gene, CDR1 is PRHDT and CDR2 is FYEKMQ (reference sequence). CDR3 length: 14 residues. V was trimmed by 1 base and J by 6 bases, leaving 12 bases between them. Generated by immunoSEQ multiplex PCR, the TCRdb table keeps only in-frame clones and is missing some. The table has approximately 220,000 clones, about four fifths seen once. The V gene is TRBV13, the J gene TRBJ1-1, with a weak D call TRBD1 (5 bases). This TCR was sampled from a woman aged 55-70 years with acute or convalescent COVID-19. Sequencing was done on a sample of peripheral blood. The CDR3, as DNA: TGTGCCAGCAGCTTAGCGCAGGGTAACGCTGAAGCTTTCTTT. It encodes CASSLAQGNAEAFF.